This T cell receptor beta chain was identified during a study of CD8+ T cells in alopecia areata (dated by TCRdb to the late 2010s). In the study overall: The study used high-throughput TCRbeta sequencing to examine T cell clonal expansion in alopecia areata, in both the C3H/HeJ mouse model and human patients. Scalp clonality was compared among normal scalp (n=4), patchy alopecia areata scalp (n=8), and alopecia totalis/universalis scalp (n=8). RNA came from the PAXgene miRNA kit for fixed scalp, the miRNeasy kit for PBMCs, and the RNeasy kit for mouse skin. TCRbeta CDR3 regions were amplified by immunoSEQ multiplex PCR with 35 Vbeta forward and 13 Jbeta reverse primers. Human TCRbeta sequencing covered scalp tissue and sorted CD4+ and CD8+ peripheral blood T cells from patchy and totalis/universalis alopecia areata patients and healthy controls. Beyond this particular receptor, the publication reports: Unlike mouse skin, where gammadelta T cells dominate, normal human skin contains resident alphabeta T cells that get sequenced too, which complicates analysis of the scalp TCR repertoire. Compared with normal scalp, lesional scalp had higher clonality and more expanded CD8+ clones, particularly in alopecia totalis/universalis, a pattern that suggests antigenic drive. Shared TCR sequences between patients were less evident than in mice, which may be partly attributable to HLA diversity in the patient population.

Preparation of the library involved the immunoSEQ multiplex PCR assay. RNA was extracted from all samples and reverse transcribed into cDNA as template for TCR sequencing. SuperScript III was used to make first-strand cDNA, primed with a 2:1 mix of oligo-dT and random hexamers. A synthetic immune receptor repertoire was used to measure amplification bias, and any remaining bias was corrected computationally. The study's processing was this. Raw reads were preprocessed for error removal, and CDR3 was defined according to IMGT conventions as running from the conserved cysteine to phenylalanine. Clonality was calculated as 1 minus Shannon entropy normalized by log2 of the number of productive unique TCRs. CD4 or CD8 identity of scalp clones was inferred by cross-referencing scalp TCRbeta sequences with sorted blood CD4 and CD8 repertoires. Not all clones reach the TCRdb copy of this immuneACCESS table, which keeps in-frame sequences only. Checked studies attribute under half of the gap to unresolved V genes and leave the rest unexplained. V and J calls and clone size are given by that table; D and trimming were obtained from the DNA. Recorded for this sample are about 14,000 clones; around three fifths of them occurred a single time. Clones ranked in the top ten supply roughly 3.9% of the sample.

In roughly 5 patients from the biomarker study, an additional sort separated CD25+CD127- cells out of the CD4+ cells. Peripheral blood and lesional scalp punch biopsies were obtained from patients with alopecia areata. PBMCs were isolated by density centrifugation and stained for CD3, CD4 and CD8, after which CD4+ and CD8+ T cells were sorted on a FACSAria. Untreated alopecia areata patients were recruited as part of a multicenter biomarker study. With respect to this clone: Its cognate antigen has yet to be identified. No much larger clonotype is one base removed from it; base qualities were not supplied.

From the germline V gene (reference sequence), CDR1 is SGHKS and CDR2 is YYEKEE. Taken from cysteine to phenylalanine, the CDR3 has 16 residues. Of all the DNA, just the CDR3 is kept, 48 bases in frame from base 1. V ends up 2 bases short and J 0 bases short, with an unmatched junction base count of 5. Sequenced sample: CD4+ Tregs sorted from blood. The TCR comes from a human donor with alopecia areata. Recombination joined TRBV5-5 with TRBJ2-5, with 9 bases aligning to TRBD1. CDR3 reads: CASSFPGTGYQETQYF. The sequenced DNA is TGTGCCAGCAGCTTCCCCGGGACAGGGTACCAAGAGACCCAGTACTTC.